This T cell receptor beta chain was profiled in a study of regulatory T cells in long-lasting Graves disease. Study outcomes and limitations: The persistent group shared fewer than 3,500 public clonotypes, more than the approximately 930 shared by new patients. Since the sample size was small, accuracy may have been reduced.

This clonotype turned up a few times. As yet, its antigen is unknown. Time point defined: newly diagnosed GD, antithyroid drugs for less than 3 months. Preparation of the TCR library used RNA extracted from PBMCs. This CDR3 is built from 14 residues. V lost 5 bases and J lost 4, with 15 bases in between. Germline-derived CDR1 and CDR2 are SGHTS and YDEGEE. HTBI primers from iRepertoire and Arm-PCR of CDR3 regions yielded the TCR beta libraries. TCRdb reanalysed the multiplex PCR reads using MiXCR and keeps one entry per CDR3 protein. The sample consists of roughly 430,000 distinct CDR3 sequences, about a sixth of them appearing once. These sequences were also reported in another study, on T cells in Graves' hyperthyroidism and ophthalmopathy. That work states: Blood also contained most expanded thyroid clonotypes above 0.001.

The J gene is TRBJ2-5, the V gene TRBV5-8; possibly TRBD1 or TRBD2 for D (5 bases each). The starting material was peripheral blood mononuclear cells (PBMCs), obtained at new diagnosis, from a patient treated with antithyroid drugs. This clonotype was obtained from a woman aged 25 to 39 with Graves disease. The CDR3 sequence is CASSNIGGIETQYF. The DNA of the CDR3 is TGTGCCAGCAGTAACATTGGGGGAATAGAGACCCAGTACTTC.